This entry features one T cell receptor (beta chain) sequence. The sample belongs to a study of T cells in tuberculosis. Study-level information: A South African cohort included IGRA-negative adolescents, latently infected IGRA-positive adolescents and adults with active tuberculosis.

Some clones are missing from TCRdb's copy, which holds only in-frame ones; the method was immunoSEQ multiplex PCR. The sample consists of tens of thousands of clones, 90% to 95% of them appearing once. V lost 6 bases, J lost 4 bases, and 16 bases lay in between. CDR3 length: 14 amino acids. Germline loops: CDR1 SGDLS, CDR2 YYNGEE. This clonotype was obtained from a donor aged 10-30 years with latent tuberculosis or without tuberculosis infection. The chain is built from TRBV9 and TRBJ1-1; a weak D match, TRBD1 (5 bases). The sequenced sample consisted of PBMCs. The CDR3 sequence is CASTKVAGGTEAFF. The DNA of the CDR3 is TGTGCCAGCACGAAAGTGGCGGGGGGCACTGAAGCTTTCTTT.